The 16 T cell receptor beta chains below come from one sample, sequenced in a study of neoadjuvant nivolumab and ipilimumab in lung cancer. Profiled with immunoSEQ multiplex PCR; TCRdb holds only in-frame clones, not every one. The data show some 43,000 clones, 75% to 90% seen once. The material sequenced was blood, taken before neoadjuvant nivolumab, alone or with ipilimumab. All receptors come from an adult with non-small cell lung cancer. Some clones in this sample may be carry-over from other donors' samples.

This clone has more than one count but fewer than ten. This chain connects TRBV4-3 to TRBJ1-1; D is unresolved. The CDR3 spans 14 residues. V lost 5 bases and J lost 8, with 18 bases in between. Germline CDR1 is LGHNA and CDR2 is YSLEER. CDR3 coding DNA: TGCGCCAGCAGCTCAAGAGCGGGTACAGCCGAAGCTTTCTTT. Its translation is CASSSRAGTAEAFF.

This chain joins TRBV27 and TRBJ2-5, with D possibly TRBD2 on 6 matching bases. Between the trimmed V and J ends, which lost 6 bases and 2 bases, there was a span of 16 bases. The CDR3 has 15 residues. Germline V gene sequence: CDR1 MNHEY, CDR2 SMNVEV (reference sequence). The CDR3 reads CASSPTVGRQETQYF. CDR3 DNA sequence: TGTGCCAGCAGCCCTACCGTGGGGAGGCAAGAGACCCAGTACTTC.

The chain employs TRBV7-2 and TRBJ2-5, with TRBD1 as a possible D gene (5 bases). From germline, CDR1 is SGHTA and CDR2 FQGNSA. Trimming cost V 0 bases and J 5 bases, with 7 bases left between them. The CDR3 extends over 13 amino acids. Here the CDR3 DNA reads TGTGCCAGCAGCTTAGCGAAGGGGGAGACCCAGTACTTC. This translates into CASSLAKGETQYF.

V and J are TRBV7-2 and TRBJ2-7, with 7 nucleotides matching TRBD2. V lost 1 base and J lost 6; bases outside the gene matches: 3. Germline CDR1 reads SGHTA; CDR2 reads FQGNSA. CDR3 length: 13 residues. The CDR3 protein is CASSLVTSIEQYF. The CDR3 nucleotides read TGTGCCAGCAGCTTAGTGACTAGCATCGAGCAGTACTTC.

The chain couples TRBV15 to TRBJ2-7; D is unresolved. The germline V and J ends were trimmed by 0 bases and 0 bases, with 9 bases remaining between them. There are 15 residues in the CDR3. From germline, CDR1 is LNHNV and CDR2 YYDKDF (reference sequence). The DNA of the CDR3 is TGTGCCACCAGCAGAGACAAGCGCCGCTCCTACGAGCAGTACTTC. This translates into CATSRDKRRSYEQYF.

V and J are TRBV5-5 and TRBJ2-7, with a weak D call TRBD2 (5 bases). The CDR3 is 14 amino acids. Trimming cost V 4 bases and J 1 base, with 12 bases left between them. Looked up from germline, CDR1 is SGHKS and CDR2 is YYEKEE (reference sequence). CDR3 loop: CASSESGFSYEQYF. CDR3 nucleotide sequence: TGTGCCAGCAGCGAATCGGGATTTTCCTACGAGCAGTACTTC.

This chain joins TRBV30 and TRBJ1-4; TRBD1 matches 9 bases. Germline-derived CDR1 and CDR2 are GTSNPN and SVGIG (reference sequence). V lost 1 base, J lost 5 bases, and 5 bases stayed unmatched. This CDR3 comprises 15 residues. In DNA form, the CDR3 reads TGTGCCTGGAGTGGCCCCGGGACAGGGAATGAAAAACTGTTTTTT. This encodes CAWSGPGTGNEKLFF. Complete variable domain (other parts from reference TRBV30 and TRBJ1-4): SQTIHQWPATLVQPVGSPLSLECTVEGTSNPNLYWYRQAAGRGLQLLFYSVGIGQISSEVPQNLSASRPQDRQFILSSKKLLLSDSGFYLCAWSGPGTGNEKLFFGSGTQLSVL.

The genes are TRBV11-2 and TRBJ2-3; 13 bases are shared with TRBD2. Trimming took 3 bases from V and 3 from J; bases not matched to a gene: 6. This CDR3 spans 17 amino acids. Germline lookup yields CDR1 SGHAT and CDR2 FQNNGV. As DNA, the CDR3 is TGTGCCAGCAGCTTGGGAACTAGCGGGAGGGAGACAGATACGCAGTATTTT. Its translation: CASSLGTSGRETDTQYF.

The CDR3 nucleotides read TGTGCCAGTAGTAAAAACACCGGGACACCGGCCGGGGAGCTGTTTTTT. It codes for CASSKNTGTPAGELFF. The rearrangement links TRBV19 to TRBJ2-2; TRBD1 might be the D (6 bases). V was trimmed by 4 bases and J by 6 bases, leaving 18 bases between them. The CDR3 length is 16 residues. Germline V gene lookup returns CDR1 LNHDA and CDR2 SQIVND (reference sequence). The full variable domain, rest sourced from reference TRBV19 and TRBJ2-2, is DGGITQSPKYLFRKEGQNVTLSCEQNLNHDAMYWYRQDPGQGLRLIYYSQIVNDFQKGDIAEGYSVSREKKESFPLTVTSAQKNPTAFYLCASSKNTGTPAGELFFGEGSRLTVL.

The chain couples TRBV5-1 to TRBJ2-1; a weak D match, TRBD2 (7 bases). The CDR3 consists of 15 residues. Trimming shortened V by 0 bases and J by 3 bases, and 10 bases separated the two germline ends. The germline V gene encodes CDR1 SGHRS and CDR2 YFSETQ. DNA of the CDR3: TGCGCCAGCAGCTTGGAGGGGGAGGGCTACAATGAGCAGTTCTTC. Residues: CASSLEGEGYNEQFF.

V and J are TRBV14 and TRBJ2-7, with D possibly called TRBD1 or TRBD2 (5 bases each). This CDR3 contains 14 residues. V shed 2 bases and J shed 5 bases, with 13 bases lying between them. CDR1 SGHDN and CDR2 FVKESK come from the germline V gene. This CDR3 reads CASSQRGRGNEQYF. The CDR3 DNA reads as TGTGCCAGCAGCCAAAGGGGACGCGGAAACGAGCAGTACTTC.

This chain links TRBV18 with TRBJ1-1; 7 nucleotides align to TRBD1. The J segment lost 5 bases and the V segment lost 5 bases, leaving 8 bases of the junction unmatched. Germline-derived CDR1 and CDR2 are KGHSH and LQKENI. The CDR3 spans 14 residues. The CDR3 here is CASSLQGQETEAFF. CDR3 DNA: TGTGCCAGCTCATTACAGGGGCAGGAGACTGAAGCTTTCTTT.

In its sample, this clone was seen a few times. CDR3: CASRIGGAWTEAFF. The CDR3 coding sequence is TGTGCCAGCAGAATAGGGGGCGCGTGGACTGAAGCTTTCTTT. This chain joins TRBV25-1 and TRBJ1-1; 7 bases agree with TRBD1. CDR3 length: 14 residues. Losses at the gene ends were 6 bases for V and 5 bases for J; bases not matched to a gene: 9. The V gene's germline CDR1 is MGHDK and CDR2 SYGVNS.

This clone was counted once. The gene calls are TRBV18 and TRBJ2-3, with D tentatively TRBD1 (7 bases). The germline CDR1 and CDR2 sequences are KGHSH and LQKENI. Trimming took off 4 bases at V and 0 bases at J, with 17 bases between the two ends. There are 17 residues in the CDR3. CDR3 nucleotide sequence: TGTGCCAGCTCACGAAACAAGGGGGCGGGGAGCACAGATACGCAGTATTTT. Protein product: CASSRNKGAGSTDTQYF.

This chain uses TRBV25-1 with TRBJ1-1; 7 bases fit TRBD1. The CDR3 contains 12 residues. V dropped 6 bases and J dropped 3; count of bases not matched to a gene: 1. Germline CDR1 MGHDK, CDR2 SYGVNS. The CDR3 sequence: CASRDRDTEAFF. CDR3 bases: TGTGCCAGCAGAGACAGGGACACTGAAGCTTTCTTT.

V usage is TRBV6-6 and J usage is TRBJ2-1; 7 nucleotides match TRBD2. Germline CDR1 MNHNY, CDR2 SVGAGI (reference sequence). After removal of 5 bases from V and 3 bases from J, the junction contained 7 bases not matched to a gene. The length of the CDR3 is 15 residues. In nucleotides, the CDR3 is TGTGCCAGCAGTAAACTAGCGTATAACTACAATGAGCAGTTCTTC. Translating gives CASSKLAYNYNEQFF.